This paragraph covers one T cell receptor (beta chain) sequence. TCRdb's table, derived via immunoSEQ multiplex PCR, lists solely in-frame clones and lacks some. The sample gives about 180,000 clones, about nine tenths of which show up once; approximately 2% is in the top ten. The CDR3 consists of 13 residues. Trimming removed 3 bases at V and 5 bases at J, with 8 bases between. The germline V gene has CDR1 SNHLY and CDR2 FYNNEI. This entry belongs to a study of control samples from healthy donors and cancer patients. The clonotype comes from a woman in her forties in good health. V and J are TRBV2 and TRBJ1-5, with no clear D. Input material: blood. The CDR3 sequence is CASSDQSDQPQHF. CDR3 bases: TGTGCCAGCAGTGATCAGTCCGATCAGCCCCAGCATTTT.